The 31 T cell receptor beta chains below were found in one sample sequenced in a study of human T cells and chemical hapten exposure. The time point: patch test 3, about 24 weeks after DPC sensitization. Treatment indicated: therapeutic diphenylcyclopropenone sensitization with weekly scalp DPC. One entry per CDR3 protein, called by TCRdb with MiXCR from the RACE reads. The profile covers some 110,000 distinct CDR3 sequences, with 10% to 12% appearing a single time and about 2.4% taken by the ten largest. The source was whole blood, collected in connection with sensitization to the hapten diphenylcyclopropenone (DPC). These receptors all stem from a woman aged 45 to 65 with alopecia areata. Some clones in this sample may be carry-over from other donors' samples.

This chain joins TRBV9 and TRBJ2-1, with D perhaps matching TRBD2 (6 bases). This CDR3 has 14 residues. V gave up 5 bases and J gave up 4 bases, with 13 bases separating them. The germline V gene has CDR1 SGDLS and CDR2 YYNGEE. Written as DNA, the CDR3 is TGTGCCAGCAGTGGACGGGACTCATACAATGAGCAGTTCTTC. Amino acid sequence: CASSGRDSYNEQFF.

This clonotype was counted only a few times. V and J are TRBV7-9 and TRBJ2-5; 10 nucleotides match TRBD2. The ends lost 5 bases at V and 4 bases at J; junction bases unmatched: 7. CDR1 is SEHNR and CDR2 is FQNEAQ in the germline V gene (reference sequence). This CDR3 contains 15 residues. Here the CDR3 DNA reads TGTGCCAGCAGCCAGCGGGAGGGAGGAGGAGAGACCCAGTACTTC. It specifies CASSQREGGGETQYF.

The chain uses TRBV7-9 and TRBJ1-1; TRBD1 matches at 12 bases. The V segment lost 5 bases and the J segment 4 bases; nucleotides outside the gene matches: 11. Germline V lookup: CDR1 SEHNR, CDR2 FQNEAQ (reference sequence). The CDR3 covers 17 residues. The CDR3 here is CASSHIPGQGASTEAFF. The CDR3, as DNA: TGTGCCAGCAGCCACATCCCGGGACAGGGGGCCAGCACTGAAGCTTTCTTT.

Only a few counts were recorded for this clonotype. This chain joins TRBV15 and TRBJ2-1; TRBD2 agrees at 9 bases. The CDR3 totals 17 residues. Germline V gene sequence: CDR1 LNHNV, CDR2 YYDKDF (reference sequence). V trimming: 2 bases; J trimming: 2 bases; junction bases outside the gene matches: 7. The CDR3 nucleotides are TGTGCCACCAGCAGATTGCCCGGACTAGCGACCTACAATGAGCAGTTCTTC. Its translation: CATSRLPGLATYNEQFF.

The table lists this clonotype with many counts. The rearrangement joins TRBV3-1 to TRBJ2-3; 10 nucleotides align to TRBD2. Germline CDR1 reads LGHDT; CDR2 reads YNNKEL (reference sequence). J was trimmed by 7 bases and V by 4 bases; bases with no gene match: 11. The CDR3 totals 16 residues. CDR3 DNA sequence: TGTGCCAGCAGCCCTAGGACTAGCGGAACTCCACATACGCAGTATTTT. Translating it yields CASSPRTSGTPHTQYF.

Only a few counts were recorded for this clonotype. V gene TRBV6-1 combines with J gene TRBJ1-4; D perhaps matches TRBD1 (5 bases). The CDR3 runs 15 residues. Trimming removed 6 bases from V and 5 bases from J, with 16 bases in between. Germline V gene data show CDR1 as MNHNS and CDR2 as SASEGT. CDR3 coding DNA: TGTGCCAGCAGCCGAGGCAGGGCGGAGAATGAAAAACTGTTTTTT. Amino acid sequence: CASSRGRAENEKLFF.

The genes are TRBV7-8 and TRBJ2-7, with 8 bases fitting TRBD1. This CDR3 has 14 amino acids. Germline V gene sequence: CDR1 SGHVS, CDR2 FQNEAQ. V was clipped by 4 bases and J by 3 bases; unmatched bases: 5. The CDR3 DNA is TGTGCCAGCAGCTATAGGACAGGGTTCTACGAGCAGTACTTC. This codes for CASSYRTGFYEQYF.

Many counts were recorded for this clonotype. The chain has TRBV20-1 and TRBJ2-1, with 9 bases matching TRBD2. CDR3 size: 17 residues. With V trimmed by 5 bases and J by 4 bases, 15 bases remained unmatched. The germline V gene has CDR1 DFQATT and CDR2 SNEGSKA (reference sequence). The CDR3 nucleotides are TGCAGTGCTTCAACCGGCCGTAGCGGGAGTTGGTACAATGAGCAGTTCTTC. As protein: CSASTGRSGSWYNEQFF.

Comments on this clonotype: Since a much larger clone is just one base distant, this may be a read error. This rearrangement joins TRBV5-3 to TRBJ2-1, with D perhaps matching TRBD1 or TRBD2 (5 bases each). TRBV5-3 is placed among ORFs of uncertain function. V was trimmed by 2 bases and J by 10 bases, leaving 22 bases between them. This CDR3 region has 16 residues. CDR3 coding DNA: TGTGCCAGAAGCTTCAACCAGGGACGGAGTGGTGGGGAGCAGTTCTTC. Its translation is CARSFNQGRSGGEQFF.

V is TRBV3-1 and J is TRBJ2-2, with a tentative D call TRBD1 (6 bases). Germline V gives CDR1 LGHDT, CDR2 YNNKEL (reference sequence). Deletions cut 0 bases from V and 4 bases from J, with 15 bases between. The CDR3 sequence is 17 residues long. In DNA, the CDR3 is TGTGCCAGCAGCCAAGATCTTACAGGGTCCGGCACCGGGGAGCTGTTTTTT. This encodes CASSQDLTGSGTGELFF.

This chain uses TRBV7-9 with TRBJ2-1; 11 bases agree with TRBD1. The V gene end was trimmed by 5 bases and the J gene end by 9 bases; junction bases not matched to a gene: 6. The CDR3 length is 14 residues. Germline V gives CDR1 SEHNR, CDR2 FQNEAQ (reference sequence). The CDR3: CASSGDRGLGEQFF. The CDR3 DNA reads as TGTGCCAGCAGCGGGGACAGGGGGTTAGGTGAGCAGTTCTTC.

This clonotype has just a few counts. The rearrangement uses TRBV7-2 and TRBJ2-3; 7 bases align to TRBD2. The CDR3 is made up of 18 amino acids. V was pared by 5 bases and J by 0 bases, with 14 bases of the junction left unmatched. Germline V gene data show CDR1 as SGHTA and CDR2 as FQGNSA. In DNA form, the CDR3 reads TGTGCCAGCAGCCGATTTCAGTCTGGGGGGGGAAGCACAGATACGCAGTATTTT. This codes for CASSRFQSGGGSTDTQYF.

This chain links TRBV5-6 with TRBJ1-1, with D unresolved. This CDR3 region has 15 residues. The germline gives CDR1 SGHDT, CDR2 YYEEEE. Trimming pared 4 bases from V and 1 base from J, leaving 14 bases between. CDR3 DNA: TGTGCCAGCAGCACCCGACTCAAGCCGAACACTGAAGCTTTCTTT. It codes for CASSTRLKPNTEAFF.

The chain links TRBV10-3 to TRBJ2-3; D may be TRBD2 (6 bases). Germline CDR1 reads ENHRY; CDR2 reads SYGVKD. This CDR3 comprises 15 residues. V lost 8 bases, J lost 6 bases, and 21 bases lay in between. The CDR3: CAIGVGGMNRDTQYF. The CDR3, as DNA: TGTGCCATCGGGGTAGGCGGGATGAATCGGGATACGCAGTATTTT.

The gene calls are TRBV29-1 and TRBJ1-1; perhaps TRBD1 as D (6 bases). V dropped 0 bases and J dropped 1 base, with 12 bases sitting between them. This CDR3 is 15 amino acids long. Germline assignment: CDR1 SQVTM and CDR2 ANQGSEA. As DNA, the CDR3 is TGCAGCGTTGAAGATTGGATAGGGGGGAACACTGAAGCTTTCTTT. Translating it yields CSVEDWIGGNTEAFF.

This clonotype was counted many times. The chain has TRBV7-9 and TRBJ2-3; weak D call: TRBD2 (5 bases). Germline V gene lookup returns CDR1 SEHNR and CDR2 FQNEAQ (reference sequence). The CDR3 is made up of 15 amino acids. The ends were cut back, 2 bases at V and 7 bases at J, with 16 bases in the middle. The CDR3: CASSLSEAAGNTQYF. The DNA for the CDR3 is TGTGCCAGCAGCTTATCTGAAGCGGCCGGAAATACGCAGTATTTT.

This chain connects TRBV5-1 to TRBJ2-3; tentatively, D is TRBD1 or TRBD2 (5 bases each). The V and J ends lost 0 bases and 3 bases respectively, with 11 bases between them. This CDR3 spans 15 amino acids. The germline V gene encodes CDR1 SGHRS and CDR2 YFSETQ. This chain's CDR3 is CASSLAGARTDTQYF. CDR3 sequence (DNA): TGCGCCAGCAGCTTGGCCGGGGCGAGGACAGATACGCAGTATTTT.

Ten or more counts support this clonotype. This chain connects TRBV10-3 to TRBJ2-7; possibly TRBD1 for D (5 bases). The CDR3 is 15 residues long. Germline loops: CDR1 ENHRY, CDR2 SYGVKD. Trimming took off 4 bases at V and 2 bases at J, with 15 bases between the two ends. The CDR3 DNA reads TGTGCCATCAGTGGTCGGCAGGGTGGAGCCTACGAGCAGTACTTC. Amino acid sequence: CAISGRQGGAYEQYF.

The CDR3 sequence: CSTRDEQYF. CDR3 nucleotide sequence: TGCAGCACCCGGGACGAGCAGTACTTC. The V gene is TRBV29-1, the J gene TRBJ2-7; no reliable D call. The CDR3 loop spans 9 amino acids. Germline V gene lookup returns CDR1 SQVTM and CDR2 ANQGSEA. The V end was cut by 8 bases, the J end by 5 bases, with 7 bases between.

The V and J genes are TRBV20-1 and TRBJ2-1; D perhaps matches TRBD2 (6 bases). The V and J ends lost 5 bases and 0 bases respectively, with 14 bases between them. Germline V gene data show CDR1 as DFQATT and CDR2 as SNEGSKA (reference sequence). The CDR3 runs 15 residues. The CDR3 DNA sequence: TGCAGTGCTTACTACCGGGGGAGCTCCTACAATGAGCAGTTCTTC. As protein: CSAYYRGSSYNEQFF.

The chain combines TRBV20-1 with TRBJ1-1, with TRBD1 matching 8 bases. Germline V gene data show CDR1 as DFQATT and CDR2 as SNEGSKA (reference sequence). V was clipped by 3 bases and J by 1 base; unmatched bases: 4. The CDR3 has 14 residues. The CDR3 region is CSASPTGANTEAFF. The CDR3 DNA reads TGCAGTGCTAGTCCGACAGGGGCGAACACTGAAGCTTTCTTT.

This clonotype was seen only a few times. This chain connects TRBV28 to TRBJ2-7; D perhaps matches TRBD2 (7 bases). Germline lookup yields CDR1 MDHEN and CDR2 SYDVKM. This CDR3 is 15 amino acids long. Trimming removed 4 bases at V and 4 bases at J, with 17 bases between. CDR3 loop: CASSSPPGGRYEQYF. The CDR3 DNA follows: TGTGCCAGCAGTTCCCCCCCGGGGGGCAGGTACGAGCAGTACTTC.

This clonotype has ten or more counts. The chain couples TRBV20-1 to TRBJ2-7; 9 positions match TRBD2. V shed 1 base and J 3 bases; nucleotides not matched to a gene: 4. This CDR3 comprises 14 residues. CDR1 DFQATT and CDR2 SNEGSKA come from the germline V gene (reference sequence). DNA of the CDR3: TGCAGTGCTAGAGCAGGTAGCGGGGGCTACGAGCAGTACTTC. Its protein product is CSARAGSGGYEQYF.

The chain links TRBV7-2 to TRBJ2-3; D gene uncertain. Germline V CDR1 and CDR2: SGHTA, FQGNSA. This CDR3 spans 14 amino acids. V was cut by 7 bases and J by 5 bases, with 16 bases left in between. CDR3 in amino acids: CASKRNVAVDTQYF. The DNA for the CDR3 is TGTGCCAGCAAACGAAACGTCGCTGTAGATACGCAGTATTTT. Full variable domain (missing parts from reference TRBV7-2 and TRBJ2-3): GAGVSQSPSNKVTEKGKDVELRCDPISGHTALYWYRQSLGQGLEFLIYFQGNSAPDKSGLPSDRFSAERTGGSVSTLTIQRTQQEDSAVYLCASKRNVAVDTQYFGPGTRLTVL.

The sample holds a few counts of this clonotype. The chain combines TRBV6-5 with TRBJ2-3; D possibly corresponds to TRBD1 (6 bases). Per germline, CDR1 MNHEY and CDR2 SVGAGI. V was pared by 5 bases and J by 1 base, with 13 bases between. The CDR3 runs to 15 residues. DNA of the CDR3: TGTGCCAGCAGTCGCAGGGGCTCGGGCACAGATACGCAGTATTTT. It encodes CASSRRGSGTDTQYF.

As DNA, the CDR3 is TGCAGTGCTAGAGCCGGGGAAGCCCAGTACTTC. Residues: CSARAGEAQYF. The chain combines TRBV20-1 with TRBJ2-5, with D perhaps TRBD2 (5 bases). The CDR3 contains 11 residues. V was shortened by 1 base and J by 9 bases, with 9 bases between the two germline ends. The germline V gene encodes CDR1 DFQATT and CDR2 SNEGSKA (reference sequence).

The chain is built from TRBV3-1 and TRBJ1-2, with D possibly TRBD1 on 5 matching bases. Trimming removed 0 bases from V and 6 bases from J, with 17 bases in between. This CDR3 comprises 16 residues. Germline assignment: CDR1 LGHDT and CDR2 YNNKEL (reference sequence). CDR3 DNA: TGTGCCAGCAGCCAAGAGGGAGGAGGGGAGTTAGATGGCTACACCTTC. Its translation is CASSQEGGGELDGYTF.

The chain uses TRBV12-5 and TRBJ1-1; D gene unclear. Per germline, CDR1 LGHNT and CDR2 FRNRAP. V was clipped by 1 base and J by 4 bases, with 7 bases between them. The CDR3 spans 13 residues. The CDR3, as DNA: TGTGCTAGTGGTTTGGGGTCTTCCACTGAAGCTTTCTTT. Protein sequence: CASGLGSSTEAFF.

This clonotype was observed a few times. The chain couples TRBV6-1 to TRBJ1-1; D gene ambiguous. V was cut by 0 bases and J by 1 base, with 12 bases left in between. This CDR3 has 16 amino acids. Germline V gene sequence: CDR1 MNHNS, CDR2 SASEGT. CDR3 in amino acids: CASSEAPETPNTEAFF. CDR3 in DNA: TGTGCCAGCAGTGAAGCGCCCGAGACACCGAACACTGAAGCTTTCTTT.

This clonotype was seen ten or more times. V is TRBV27 and J is TRBJ2-7, with 12 bases lining up with TRBD2. This CDR3 region has 14 residues. Germline V gene data show CDR1 as MNHEY and CDR2 as SMNVEV (reference sequence). Trimming cost V 6 bases and J 3 bases; bases outside gene matches: 3. The chain's CDR3 is CASSLTSGSYEQYF. Here the CDR3 DNA reads TGTGCCAGCAGCCTGACTAGCGGGAGCTACGAGCAGTACTTC.

There are a few counts of this clonotype. The chain employs TRBV29-1 and TRBJ2-1; 11 bases line up with TRBD2. This CDR3 region has 14 residues. CDR1 is SQVTM, CDR2 ANQGSEA, per germline. V gave up 7 bases and J gave up 4 bases; unmatched junction bases: 6. CDR3 in amino acids: CSAEGLAVYNEQFF. The DNA for the CDR3 is TGCAGCGCCGAGGGACTAGCGGTTTACAATGAGCAGTTCTTC.